These 10 T cell receptor beta chains were all obtained from the same sample, sequenced in a study of T cell responses to AZD1222 COVID-19 vaccine. Libraries were prepared by immunoSEQ multiplex PCR; TCRdb keeps only in-frame clonotypes and omits some of them. The sample gives 150,000 to 160,000 clones, around 85% of which show up once; approximately 5.1% is in the top ten. Here the sequenced sample was peripheral blood, taken on day 0 of MenACWY control vaccination. The source of these receptors is an adult in good health.

CDR3 residues: CASSQEWTGPMSSYNSPLHF. The CDR3 DNA reads TGCGCCAGCAGCCAAGAGTGGACAGGGCCAATGAGCTCCTATAATTCACCCCTCCACTTT. This chain joins TRBV4-1 and TRBJ1-6; TRBD1 matches 8 bases. The CDR3 has 20 amino acids. Germline V lookup: CDR1 MGHRA, CDR2 YSYEKL. Unmatched junction bases numbered 10, after V lost 0 bases and J lost 0 bases.

This rearrangement joins TRBV5-8 to TRBJ2-2; unclear D gene. CDR3 length: 12 amino acids. Trimming took 2 bases from V and 5 from J, leaving 4 bases between them. Looked up from germline, CDR1 is SGHTS and CDR2 is YDEGEE. CDR3 DNA sequence: TGTGCCAGCAGCTTATTTACCGGGGAGCTGTTTTTT. This encodes CASSLFTGELFF. Full variable domain (remainder filled in from reference TRBV5-8 and TRBJ2-2): EAGVTQSPTHLIKTRGQQATLRCSPISGHTSVYWYQQALGLGLQFLLWYDEGEERNRGNFPPRFSGRQFPNYSSELNVNALELEDSALYLCASSLFTGELFFGEGSRLTVL.

This chain uses TRBV6-5 with TRBJ2-5, with unresolved D. CDR1 is MNHEY and CDR2 is SVGAGI in the germline V gene. Trimming took off 0 bases at V and 5 bases at J, with 4 bases between the two ends. The CDR3 consists of 12 residues. CDR3 in DNA: TGTGCCAGCAGTTACTCGCACGAGACCCAGTACTTC. It yields the protein CASSYSHETQYF.

V gene TRBV11-2 combines with J gene TRBJ2-3; 8 bases map to TRBD1. V dropped 1 base and J dropped 5; count of bases not matched to a gene: 2. The CDR3 has 14 residues. CDR1 and CDR2 from the germline V gene are SGHAT and FQNNGV. CDR3 in amino acids: CASSLGQGIDTQYF. The DNA of the CDR3 is TGTGCCAGCAGCTTAGGACAGGGGATAGATACGCAGTATTTT.

The rearrangement links TRBV9 to TRBJ1-1, with 7 bases fitting TRBD1. The V gene's germline CDR1 is SGDLS and CDR2 YYNGEE. With 4 bases clipped from V and 5 bases from J, the junction kept 8 bases outside the gene matches. This CDR3 spans 14 amino acids. This chain's CDR3 is CASSLQGFVTEAFF. DNA for the CDR3: TGTGCCAGCAGCCTACAGGGGTTTGTGACTGAAGCTTTCTTT.

The V gene is TRBV15, the J gene TRBJ1-5; a weak D match, TRBD1 (6 bases). V lost 4 bases to trimming and J lost 0 bases, with 13 bases between them. Germline loops: CDR1 LNHNV, CDR2 YYDKDF (reference sequence). The CDR3 extends over 16 amino acids. The CDR3 nucleotides read TGTGCCACCAGCACCGGACAGTTTCATAGCAATCAGCCCCAGCATTTT. Amino acid sequence: CATSTGQFHSNQPQHF.

This chain joins TRBV24-1 and TRBJ1-1, with D perhaps matching TRBD1 (5 bases). This CDR3 is 16 amino acids long. V lost 5 bases and J 6 bases, leaving 21 bases between the germline ends. Germline loops: CDR1 KGHDR, CDR2 SFDVKD. CDR3 amino acids: CATSGITGGGGPEAFF. The CDR3 nucleotides read TGTGCCACCAGTGGTATAACAGGTGGCGGCGGCCCTGAAGCTTTCTTT.

This rearrangement joins TRBV20-1 to TRBJ1-5, with 9 bases that match TRBD1. The germline CDR1 and CDR2 sequences are DFQATT and SNEGSKA (reference sequence). This CDR3 is 14 amino acids long. V shed 6 bases, J shed 3 bases, and the junction held 6 bases outside the gene matches. CDR3 sequence (DNA): TGCAGTGCGAGTGGACAGGGGAACAATCAGCCCCAGCATTTT. Its translation: CSASGQGNNQPQHF.

This clone was counted a few times. J is TRBJ2-3 and V is TRBV6-5, with 14 bases fitting TRBD2. V trimming: 6 bases; J trimming: 7 bases; junction bases outside the gene matches: 6. Germline loops: CDR1 MNHEY, CDR2 SVGAGI. This CDR3 has 15 residues. The CDR3 region has the DNA TGTGCCAGCAGACGGACTAGCGGGGGGAGTTATACGCAGTATTTT. Translation gives CASRRTSGGSYTQYF.

The chain uses TRBV6-5 and TRBJ2-7; TRBD1 aligns across 8 bases. This CDR3 spans 12 amino acids. Germline V lookup: CDR1 MNHEY, CDR2 SVGAGI. Unmatched junction bases numbered 1, after V lost 4 bases and J lost 5 bases. The CDR3 sequence is CASSWTGNEQYV. For the CDR3, the DNA is TGTGCCAGCAGTTGGACAGGGAACGAGCAGTACGTC.